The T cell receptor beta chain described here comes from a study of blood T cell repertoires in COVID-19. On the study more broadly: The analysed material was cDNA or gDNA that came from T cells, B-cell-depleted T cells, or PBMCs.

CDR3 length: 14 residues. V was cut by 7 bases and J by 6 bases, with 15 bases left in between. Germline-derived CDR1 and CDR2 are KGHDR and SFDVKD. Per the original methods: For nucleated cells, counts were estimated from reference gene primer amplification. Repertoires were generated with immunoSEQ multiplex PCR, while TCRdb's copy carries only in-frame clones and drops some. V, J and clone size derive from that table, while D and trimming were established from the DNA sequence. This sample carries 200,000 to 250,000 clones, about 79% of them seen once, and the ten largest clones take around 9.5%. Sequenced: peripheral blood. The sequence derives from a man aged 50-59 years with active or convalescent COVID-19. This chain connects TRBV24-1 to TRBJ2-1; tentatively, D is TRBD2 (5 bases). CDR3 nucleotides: TGTGCCACCAGCACCGGGATCCTTCCCAATGAGCAGTTCTTC. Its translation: CATSTGILPNEQFF.